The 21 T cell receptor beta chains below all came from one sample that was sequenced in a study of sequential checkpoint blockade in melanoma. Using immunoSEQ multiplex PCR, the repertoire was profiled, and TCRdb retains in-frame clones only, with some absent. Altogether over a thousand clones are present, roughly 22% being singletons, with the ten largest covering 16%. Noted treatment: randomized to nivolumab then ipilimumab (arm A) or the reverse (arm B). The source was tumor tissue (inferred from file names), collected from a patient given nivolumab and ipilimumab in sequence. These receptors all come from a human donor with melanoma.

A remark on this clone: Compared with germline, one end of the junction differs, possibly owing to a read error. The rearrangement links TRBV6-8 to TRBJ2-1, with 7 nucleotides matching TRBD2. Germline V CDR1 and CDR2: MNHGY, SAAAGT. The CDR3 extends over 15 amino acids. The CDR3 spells CASSDSAGAGNEQFF. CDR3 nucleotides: TGTGCCAGCAGTGACTCTGCGGGAGCTGGAAATGAGCAGTTCTTC.

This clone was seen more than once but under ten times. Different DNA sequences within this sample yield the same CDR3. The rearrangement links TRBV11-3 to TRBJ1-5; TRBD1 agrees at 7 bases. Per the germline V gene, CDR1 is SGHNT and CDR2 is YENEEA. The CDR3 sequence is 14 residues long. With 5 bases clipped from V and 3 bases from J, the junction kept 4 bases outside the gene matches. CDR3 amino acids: CASSPGTANQPQHF. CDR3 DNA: TGTGCCAGCAGCCCTGGGACAGCCAATCAGCCCCAGCATTTT. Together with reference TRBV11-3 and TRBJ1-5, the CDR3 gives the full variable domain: EAGVVQSPRYKIIEKKQPVAFWCNPISGHNTLYWYLQNLGQGPELLIRYENEEAVDDSQLPKDRFSAERLKGVDSTLKIQPAELGDSAVYLCASSPGTANQPQHFGDGTRLSIL.

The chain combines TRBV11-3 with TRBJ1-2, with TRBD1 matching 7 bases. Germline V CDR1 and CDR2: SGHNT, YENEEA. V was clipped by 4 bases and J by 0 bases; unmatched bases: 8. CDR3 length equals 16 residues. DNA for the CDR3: TGTGCCAGCAGCTCGGGACAGCCTCTTACTAACTATGGCTACACCTTC. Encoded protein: CASSSGQPLTNYGYTF.

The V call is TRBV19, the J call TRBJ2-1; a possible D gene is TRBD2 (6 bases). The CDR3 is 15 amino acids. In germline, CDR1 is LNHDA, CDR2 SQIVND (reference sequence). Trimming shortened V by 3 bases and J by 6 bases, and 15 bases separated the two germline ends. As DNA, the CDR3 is TGTGCCAGTAGTATTGAAGGAGGGCACAGCAATGAGCAGTTCTTC. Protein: CASSIEGGHSNEQFF.

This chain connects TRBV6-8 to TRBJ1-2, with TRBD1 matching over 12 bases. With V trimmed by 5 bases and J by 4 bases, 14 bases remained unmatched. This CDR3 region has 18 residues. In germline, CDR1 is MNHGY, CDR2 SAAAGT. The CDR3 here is CASSHAGTGGRWIYGYTF. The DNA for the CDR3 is TGTGCCAGCAGTCACGCGGGGACAGGGGGCCGATGGATCTATGGCTACACCTTC.

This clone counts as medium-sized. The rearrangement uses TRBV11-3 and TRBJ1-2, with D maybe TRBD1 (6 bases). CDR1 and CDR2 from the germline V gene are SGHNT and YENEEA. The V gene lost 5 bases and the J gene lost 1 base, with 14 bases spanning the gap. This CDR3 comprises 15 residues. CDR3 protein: CASSARTASNYGYTF. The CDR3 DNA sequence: TGTGCCAGCAGCGCACGGACAGCGAGTAACTATGGCTACACCTTC. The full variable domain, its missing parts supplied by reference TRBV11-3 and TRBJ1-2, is EAGVVQSPRYKIIEKKQPVAFWCNPISGHNTLYWYLQNLGQGPELLIRYENEEAVDDSQLPKDRFSAERLKGVDSTLKIQPAELGDSAVYLCASSARTASNYGYTFGSGTRLTVV.

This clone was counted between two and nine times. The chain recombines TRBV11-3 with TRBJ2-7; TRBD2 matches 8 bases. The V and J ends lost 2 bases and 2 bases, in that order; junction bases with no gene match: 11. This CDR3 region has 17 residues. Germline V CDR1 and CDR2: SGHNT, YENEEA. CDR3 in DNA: TGTGCCAGCAGCTTACGGGGGGGAGCGGGACCTCCCTACGAGCAGTACTTC. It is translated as CASSLRGGAGPPYEQYF.

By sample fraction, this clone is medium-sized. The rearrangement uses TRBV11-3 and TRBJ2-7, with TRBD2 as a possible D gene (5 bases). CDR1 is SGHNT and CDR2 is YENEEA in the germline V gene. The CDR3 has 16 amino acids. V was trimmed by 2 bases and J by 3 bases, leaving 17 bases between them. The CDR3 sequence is CASSLYGDGWGYEQYF. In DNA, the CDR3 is TGTGCCAGCAGCTTATACGGGGATGGATGGGGCTACGAGCAGTACTTC.

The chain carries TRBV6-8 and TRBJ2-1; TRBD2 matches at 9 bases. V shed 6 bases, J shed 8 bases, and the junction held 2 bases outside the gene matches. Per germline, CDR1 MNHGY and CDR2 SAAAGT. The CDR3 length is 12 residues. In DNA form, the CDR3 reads TGTGCCAGCAGGACTAGCGGTCATGAGCAGTTCTTC. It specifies CASRTSGHEQFF.

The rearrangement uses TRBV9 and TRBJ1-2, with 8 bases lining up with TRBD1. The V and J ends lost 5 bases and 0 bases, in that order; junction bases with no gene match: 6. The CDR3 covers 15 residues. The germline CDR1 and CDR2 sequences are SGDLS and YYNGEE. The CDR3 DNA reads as TGTGCCAGCAGAGGACAGGGAACGGCTAACTATGGCTACACCTTC. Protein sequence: CASRGQGTANYGYTF.

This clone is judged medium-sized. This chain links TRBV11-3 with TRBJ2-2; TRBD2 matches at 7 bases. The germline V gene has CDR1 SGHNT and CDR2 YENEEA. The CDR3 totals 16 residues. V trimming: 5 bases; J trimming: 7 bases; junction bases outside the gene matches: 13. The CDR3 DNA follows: TGTGCCAGCAGCCTCGAGCAAACTAGCGAGGTCGGGGAGCTGTTTTTT. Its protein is CASSLEQTSEVGELFF.

The DNA of the CDR3 is TGTGCCAGCTCACCACAAGGGGCCGGGGAGCTGTTTTTT. It codes for CASSPQGAGELFF. The V call is TRBV18, the J call TRBJ2-2; possibly TRBD1 for D (5 bases). Trimming left V 1 base short and J 6 bases short, with 6 bases between. This CDR3 is 13 amino acids long. Germline CDR1 is KGHSH and CDR2 is LQKENI.

The DNA of the CDR3 is TGCGCCAGCAGCTCCGGGACAGGGGGCACTGAAGCTTTCTTT. Its translation is CASSSGTGGTEAFF. The rearrangement uses TRBV5-1 and TRBJ1-1; 11 bases fit TRBD1. With 3 bases clipped from V and 4 bases from J, the junction kept 2 bases outside the gene matches. This CDR3 has 14 amino acids. Germline CDR1 reads SGHRS; CDR2 reads YFSETQ.

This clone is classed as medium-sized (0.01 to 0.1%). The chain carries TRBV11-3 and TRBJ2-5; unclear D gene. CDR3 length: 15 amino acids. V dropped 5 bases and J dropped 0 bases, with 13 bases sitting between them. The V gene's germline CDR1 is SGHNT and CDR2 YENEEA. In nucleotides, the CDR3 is TGTGCCAGCAGCCCAGAGTTGGGGTACCAAGAGACCCAGTACTTC. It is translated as CASSPELGYQETQYF.

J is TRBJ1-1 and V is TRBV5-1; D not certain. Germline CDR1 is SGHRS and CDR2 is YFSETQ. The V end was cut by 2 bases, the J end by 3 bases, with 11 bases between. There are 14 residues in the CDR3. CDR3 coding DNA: TGCGCCAGCAGCTTTGGGGATCCGTACACTGAAGCTTTCTTT. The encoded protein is CASSFGDPYTEAFF. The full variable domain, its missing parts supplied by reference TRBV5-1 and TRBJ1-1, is KAGVTQTPRYLIKTRGQQVTLSCSPISGHRSVSWYQQTPGQGLQFLFEYFSETQRNKGNFPGRFSGRQFSNSRSEMNVSTLELGDSALYLCASSFGDPYTEAFFGQGTRLTVV.

CDR3 in DNA: TGTGCCAGCAGTTCGGGACAGGGGGCGGGAGCCCTCCTATACAATGAGCAGTTCTTC. Translating it yields CASSSGQGAGALLYNEQFF. The chain carries TRBV6-8 and TRBJ2-1; the match to TRBD1 covers 12 bases. The ends lost 4 bases at V and 4 bases at J; junction bases unmatched: 14. The V gene's germline CDR1 is MNHGY and CDR2 SAAAGT. This CDR3 comprises 19 residues.

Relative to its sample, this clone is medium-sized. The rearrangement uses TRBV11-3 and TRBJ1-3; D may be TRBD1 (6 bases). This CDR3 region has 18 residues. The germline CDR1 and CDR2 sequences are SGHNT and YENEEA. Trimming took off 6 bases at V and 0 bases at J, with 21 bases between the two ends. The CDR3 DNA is TGTGCCAGCAGATCAGAAACAGGGAGACAAAGCTCTGGAAACACCATATATTTT. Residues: CASRSETGRQSSGNTIYF.

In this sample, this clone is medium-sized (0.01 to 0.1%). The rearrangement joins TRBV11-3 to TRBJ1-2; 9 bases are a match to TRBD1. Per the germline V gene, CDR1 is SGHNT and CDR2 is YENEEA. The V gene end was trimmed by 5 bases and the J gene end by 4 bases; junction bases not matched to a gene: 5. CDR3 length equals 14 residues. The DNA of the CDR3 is TGTGCCAGCAGCCGCAGGGACAGGGTCTATGGCTACACCTTC. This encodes CASSRRDRVYGYTF.

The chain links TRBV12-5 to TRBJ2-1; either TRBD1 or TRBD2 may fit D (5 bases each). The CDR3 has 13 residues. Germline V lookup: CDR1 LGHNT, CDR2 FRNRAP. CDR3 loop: CASTRVGRNEQFF. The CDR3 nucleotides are TGTGCCAGCACTAGGGTGGGGCGGAATGAGCAGTTCTTC.

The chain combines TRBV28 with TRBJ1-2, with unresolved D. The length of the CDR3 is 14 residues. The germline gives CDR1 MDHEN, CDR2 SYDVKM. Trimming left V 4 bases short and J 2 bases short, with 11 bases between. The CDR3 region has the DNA TGTGCCAGCAGTTCCCCTCCACCCAACTATGGCTACACCTTC. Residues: CASSSPPPNYGYTF.

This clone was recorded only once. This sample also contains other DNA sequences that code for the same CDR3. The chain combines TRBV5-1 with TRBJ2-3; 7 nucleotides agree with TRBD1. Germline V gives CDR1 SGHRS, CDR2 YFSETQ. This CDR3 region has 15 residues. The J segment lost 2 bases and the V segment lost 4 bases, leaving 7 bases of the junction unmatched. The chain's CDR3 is CASSPGDSYTDTQYF. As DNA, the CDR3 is TGCGCCAGCAGCCCCGGGGACAGCTACACAGATACGCAGTATTTT.